The 13 T cell receptor beta chains presented below share a single source sample, sequenced in a study of cytomegalovirus exposure and HLA in healthy donors. The PCR made use of 60 Vbeta and 13 Jbeta primers. Profiling relied on immunoSEQ multiplex PCR, and the TCRdb table lists in-frame clones only, not all of them. The sample includes about 190,000 clones, roughly 80% seen only once; the top ten take about 1.6%. Sample: PBMCs. All receptors come from a woman aged 18-30 years in good health and CMV-seronegative.

The chain links TRBV12-5 to TRBJ2-1, with D maybe TRBD2 (6 bases). This CDR3 region has 15 residues. V shed 7 bases and J shed 3 bases, with 16 bases lying between them. Germline V lookup: CDR1 LGHNT, CDR2 FRNRAP. The chain's CDR3 is CASATSGGIYNEQFF. In nucleotides, the CDR3 is TGTGCTAGTGCCACCAGCGGAGGGATCTACAATGAGCAGTTCTTC.

This chain uses TRBV15 with TRBJ1-4; D possibly corresponds to TRBD1 (5 bases). Trimming took 3 bases from V and 8 from J, leaving 13 bases between them. Germline CDR1 is LNHNV and CDR2 is YYDKDF (reference sequence). The CDR3 contains 14 residues. CDR3 region: CATSSREAREKLFF. The DNA of the CDR3 is TGTGCCACCAGCAGCAGGGAAGCGAGGGAAAAACTGTTTTTT. The entire variable domain, with the rest obtained from reference TRBV15 and TRBJ1-4, is as follows: DAMVIQNPRYQVTQFGKPVTLSCSQTLNHNVMYWYQQKSSQAPKLLFHYYDKDFNNEADTPDNFQSRRPNTSFCFLDIRSPGLGDTAMYLCATSSREAREKLFFGSGTQLSVL.

This clone was counted a few times. The chain carries TRBV28 and TRBJ1-1; D is perhaps TRBD1 (6 bases). This CDR3 has 15 amino acids. V was trimmed by 3 bases and J by 8 bases, leaving 19 bases between them. Looked up from germline, CDR1 is MDHEN and CDR2 is SYDVKM. The CDR3 is CASSFSNYRVREAFF. The CDR3 bases are TGTGCCAGCAGTTTTTCGAACTACAGGGTCAGGGAAGCTTTCTTT. The whole variable domain, filled in from reference TRBV28 and TRBJ1-1, reads DVKVTQSSRYLVKRTGEKVFLECVQDMDHENMFWYRQDPGLGLRLIYFSYDVKMKEKGDIPEGYSVSREKKERFSLILESASTNQTSMYLCASSFSNYRVREAFFGQGTRLTVV.

J is TRBJ2-2 and V is TRBV27; the D is unclear. CDR3 length equals 12 residues. Trimming stripped 2 bases from V and 8 bases from J, with 6 bases between. From germline, CDR1 is MNHEY and CDR2 SMNVEV (reference sequence). The CDR3 loop is CASSLPVGELFF. The CDR3 DNA sequence: TGTGCCAGCAGTTTACCTGTAGGGGAGCTGTTTTTT.

The chain employs TRBV2 and TRBJ2-5, with 7 bases matching TRBD1. CDR1 and CDR2 from the germline V gene are SNHLY and FYNNEI. V shed 5 bases and J 2 bases; nucleotides not matched to a gene: 11. The length of the CDR3 is 16 residues. The CDR3 is CASSRFRDSRQETQYF. For the CDR3, the DNA is TGTGCCAGCAGTCGATTTCGGGACAGCCGTCAAGAGACCCAGTACTTC.

The chain recombines TRBV14 with TRBJ1-2; TRBD1 matches 9 bases. The CDR3 sequence is 14 residues long. Losses at the gene ends were 5 bases for V and 7 bases for J; bases not matched to a gene: 8. CDR1 SGHDN and CDR2 FVKESK come from the germline V gene. CDR3 residues: CASSVGTGLFGYTF. The CDR3 DNA follows: TGTGCCAGCAGCGTTGGGACAGGGTTATTTGGCTACACCTTC.

The rearrangement uses TRBV6-6 and TRBJ1-2, with D maybe TRBD1 (6 bases). The CDR3 runs to 15 residues. Germline loops: CDR1 MNHNY, CDR2 SVGAGI (reference sequence). V gave up 7 bases and J gave up 5 bases, with 20 bases separating them. The CDR3, as DNA: TGTGCCAGCACTAAAGAATTGGGGGCGGGTTATGGCTACACCTTC. Its protein is CASTKELGAGYGYTF.

In this sample, this clone turned up a few times. The chain has TRBV5-1 and TRBJ1-5; unclear D gene. V was trimmed by 7 bases and J by 7 bases, leaving 3 bases between them. This CDR3 region has 9 residues. Germline loops: CDR1 SGHRS, CDR2 YFSETQ. CDR3 loop: CASQQPQHF. DNA of the CDR3: TGCGCCAGCCAACAGCCCCAGCATTTT.

This clone came up once. The chain has TRBV27 and TRBJ1-1; 10 bases match TRBD1. In germline, CDR1 is MNHEY, CDR2 SMNVEV (reference sequence). The CDR3 is 15 residues long. Trimming removed 6 bases from V and 1 base from J; junction bases left unmatched: 5. CDR3 sequence: CASRRTGGWNTEAFF. The CDR3 coding sequence is TGTGCCAGCAGACGGACAGGGGGTTGGAACACTGAAGCTTTCTTT.

V and J are TRBV6-1 and TRBJ2-3; D may be TRBD1 (6 bases). CDR1 is MNHNS and CDR2 is SASEGT in the germline V gene. V was clipped by 2 bases and J by 4 bases, with 7 bases between them. CDR3 size: 13 residues. CDR3 in amino acids: CASSERGSDTQYF. The CDR3 DNA reads as TGTGCCAGCAGTGAAAGGGGGTCAGATACGCAGTATTTT.

This chain joins TRBV19 and TRBJ1-2, with 7 bases aligning to TRBD1. The CDR3 runs 13 residues. Germline CDR1 LNHDA, CDR2 SQIVND (reference sequence). Trimming took 5 bases from V and 8 from J; bases not matched to a gene: 8. The CDR3 region is CASSPRGQRGYTF. Written as DNA, the CDR3 is TGTGCCAGTAGTCCAAGGGGACAGCGAGGCTACACCTTC.

This clone was found once. This chain joins TRBV9 and TRBJ2-5; D gene unclear. Trimming took 1 base from V and 1 from J, leaving 8 bases between them. Germline CDR1 is SGDLS and CDR2 is YYNGEE. This CDR3 spans 14 amino acids. CDR3: CASSVNTVQETQYF. The CDR3 coding sequence is TGTGCCAGCAGCGTAAATACAGTCCAAGAGACCCAGTACTTC.

The rearrangement links TRBV28 to TRBJ1-1; D is possibly TRBD1 (5 bases). This CDR3 is 14 amino acids long. V was clipped by 3 bases and J by 4 bases, with 12 bases between them. Germline V CDR1 and CDR2: MDHEN, SYDVKM. CDR3 coding DNA: TGTGCCAGCAGTTTTCAGGGTACGGGCACTGAAGCTTTCTTT. The encoded protein is CASSFQGTGTEAFF.